This T cell receptor (beta chain) emerged from a study of blood T cell repertoires in COVID-19. The wider study: There were acute and convalescent COVID-19 samples, and they came from the United States, Italy and Spain.

Some clones are missing from TCRdb's copy, which holds only in-frame ones; the method was immunoSEQ multiplex PCR. The sample holds approximately 64,000 clones; about 88% are singletons and the top ten take over 9.5%. Germline CDR1 MRHNA, CDR2 SNTAGT. CDR3 size: 17 residues. The junction had 2 bases not matched to a gene; V was cut back by 0 bases and J by 1 base. Participant ages covered about 18 to 100 years across about two dozen US areas. Symptom resolution, clearance, or two negative PCRs marked donors in Cohort 3 as recovered. The TCR was taken from a middle-aged woman who had recovered from COVID-19. The sample comprised PBMCs or T cells enriched from blood (not recorded which). The chain uses TRBV6-4 and TRBJ2-5; 13 nucleotides line up with TRBD2. The CDR3 protein is CASSDSTSGGSQETQYF. The CDR3 nucleotides are TGTGCCAGCAGTGACTCGACTAGCGGGGGGTCCCAAGAGACCCAGTACTTC.